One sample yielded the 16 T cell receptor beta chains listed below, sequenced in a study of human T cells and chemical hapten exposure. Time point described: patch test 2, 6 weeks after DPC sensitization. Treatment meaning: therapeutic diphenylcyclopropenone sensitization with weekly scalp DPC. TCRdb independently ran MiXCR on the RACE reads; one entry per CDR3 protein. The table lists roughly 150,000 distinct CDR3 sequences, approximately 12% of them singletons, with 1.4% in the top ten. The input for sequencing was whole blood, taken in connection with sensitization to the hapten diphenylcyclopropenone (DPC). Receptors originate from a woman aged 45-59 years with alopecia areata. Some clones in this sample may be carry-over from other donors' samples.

CDR3 sequence reads: CASSPGTSGMVNEQFF. The DNA for the CDR3 is TGCGCCAGCAGCCCAGGGACTAGCGGGATGGTCAATGAGCAGTTCTTC. The chain recombines TRBV5-1 with TRBJ2-1, with TRBD2 identical over 13 bases. CDR3 length: 16 amino acids. V lost 4 bases to trimming and J lost 6 bases; unmatched junction nucleotides: 7. Germline CDR1 is SGHRS and CDR2 is YFSETQ.

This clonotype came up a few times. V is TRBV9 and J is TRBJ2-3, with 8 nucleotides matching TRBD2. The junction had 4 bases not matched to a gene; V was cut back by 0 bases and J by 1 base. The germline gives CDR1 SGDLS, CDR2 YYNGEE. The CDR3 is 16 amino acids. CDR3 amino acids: CASSVELREGTDTQYF. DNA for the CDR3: TGTGCCAGCAGCGTAGAATTGCGGGAGGGCACAGATACGCAGTATTTT.

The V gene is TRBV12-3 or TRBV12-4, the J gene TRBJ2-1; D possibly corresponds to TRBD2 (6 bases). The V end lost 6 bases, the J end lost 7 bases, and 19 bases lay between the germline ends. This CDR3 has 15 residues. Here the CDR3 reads CASRPSRLRENEQFF. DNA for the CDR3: TGTGCCAGCAGGCCCTCCCGGCTTCGGGAGAATGAGCAGTTCTTC.

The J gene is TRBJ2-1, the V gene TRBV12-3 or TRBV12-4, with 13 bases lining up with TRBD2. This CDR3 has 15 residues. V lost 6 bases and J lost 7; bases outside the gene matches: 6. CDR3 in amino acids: CASSPRGLAGNEQFF. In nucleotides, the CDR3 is TGTGCCAGCAGCCCCCGGGGACTAGCGGGAAATGAGCAGTTCTTC.

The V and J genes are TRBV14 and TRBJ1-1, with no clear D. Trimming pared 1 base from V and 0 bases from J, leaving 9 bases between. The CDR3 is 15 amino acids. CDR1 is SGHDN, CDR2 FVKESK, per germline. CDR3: CASSQGNLMNTEAFF. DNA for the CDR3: TGTGCCAGCAGCCAAGGTAACCTTATGAACACTGAAGCTTTCTTT.

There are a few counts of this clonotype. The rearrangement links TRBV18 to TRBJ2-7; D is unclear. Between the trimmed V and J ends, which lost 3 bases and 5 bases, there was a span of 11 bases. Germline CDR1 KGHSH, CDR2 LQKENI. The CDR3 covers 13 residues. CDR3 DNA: TGTGCCAGCTCACCGAGGTCTAACGACGAGCAGTACTTC. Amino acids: CASSPRSNDEQYF.

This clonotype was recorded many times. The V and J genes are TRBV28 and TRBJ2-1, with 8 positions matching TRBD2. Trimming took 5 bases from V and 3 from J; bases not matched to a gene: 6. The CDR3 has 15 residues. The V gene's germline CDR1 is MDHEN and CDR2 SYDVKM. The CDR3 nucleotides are TGTGCCAGCAGTCTGGGACTAGTAATCTACAATGAGCAGTTCTTC. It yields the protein CASSLGLVIYNEQFF.

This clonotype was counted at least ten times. This chain's CDR3 is CASSDIGTEAFF. CDR3 in DNA: TGCGCCAGCAGTGATATCGGCACTGAAGCTTTCTTT. V usage is TRBV10-2 and J usage is TRBJ1-1; D is unresolved. The V and J ends lost 3 bases and 4 bases respectively, with 6 bases between them. The CDR3 loop spans 12 amino acids. The germline CDR1 and CDR2 sequences are WSHSY and SAAADI.

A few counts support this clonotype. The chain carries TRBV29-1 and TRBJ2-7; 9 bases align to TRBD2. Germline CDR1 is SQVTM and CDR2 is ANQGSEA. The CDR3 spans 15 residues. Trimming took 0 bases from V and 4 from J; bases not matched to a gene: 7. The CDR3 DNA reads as TGCAGCGTTGAAGAGACTAGCGGACTTCAATACGAGCAGTACTTC. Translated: CSVEETSGLQYEQYF.

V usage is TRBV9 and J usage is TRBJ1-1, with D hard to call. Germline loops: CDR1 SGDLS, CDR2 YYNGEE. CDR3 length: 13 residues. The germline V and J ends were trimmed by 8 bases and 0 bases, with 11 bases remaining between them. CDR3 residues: CASSIALNTEAFF. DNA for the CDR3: TGTGCCAGTTCTATAGCCCTGAACACTGAAGCTTTCTTT.

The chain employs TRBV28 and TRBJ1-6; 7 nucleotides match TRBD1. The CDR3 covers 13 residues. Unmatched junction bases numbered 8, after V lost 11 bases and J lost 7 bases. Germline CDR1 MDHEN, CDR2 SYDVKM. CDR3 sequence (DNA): TGTGCCGCCATGGGACAGTTCAATTCACCCCTCCACTTT. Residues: CAAMGQFNSPLHF.

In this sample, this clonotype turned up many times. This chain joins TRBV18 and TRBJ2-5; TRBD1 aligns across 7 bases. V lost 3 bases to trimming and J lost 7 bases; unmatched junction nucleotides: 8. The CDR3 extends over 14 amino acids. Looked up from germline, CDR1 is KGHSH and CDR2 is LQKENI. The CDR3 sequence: CASSPGQFPSTQYF. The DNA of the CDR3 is TGTGCCAGCTCACCGGGACAGTTCCCCTCGACCCAGTACTTC.

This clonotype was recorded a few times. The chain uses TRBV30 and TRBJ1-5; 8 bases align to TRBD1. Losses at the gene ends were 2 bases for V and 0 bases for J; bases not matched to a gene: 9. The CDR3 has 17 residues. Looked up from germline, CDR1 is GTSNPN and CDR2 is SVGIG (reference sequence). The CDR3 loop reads CAWSPGTGPYSNQPQHF. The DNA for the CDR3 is TGTGCCTGGAGTCCCGGGACAGGCCCCTATAGCAATCAGCCCCAGCATTTT.

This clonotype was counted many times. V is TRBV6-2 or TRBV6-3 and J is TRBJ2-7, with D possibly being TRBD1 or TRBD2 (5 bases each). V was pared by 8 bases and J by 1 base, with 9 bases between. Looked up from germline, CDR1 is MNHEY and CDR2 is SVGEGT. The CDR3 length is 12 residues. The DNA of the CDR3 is TGTGCCAGCTCGAGGGGATCCTACGAGCAGTACTTC. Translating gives CASSRGSYEQYF.

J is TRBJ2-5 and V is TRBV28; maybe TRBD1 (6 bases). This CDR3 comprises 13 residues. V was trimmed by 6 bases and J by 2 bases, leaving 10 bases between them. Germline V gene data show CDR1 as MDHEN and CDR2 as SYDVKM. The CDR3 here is CASRAQGQETQYF. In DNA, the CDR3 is TGTGCCAGCAGGGCCCAGGGGCAAGAGACCCAGTACTTC.

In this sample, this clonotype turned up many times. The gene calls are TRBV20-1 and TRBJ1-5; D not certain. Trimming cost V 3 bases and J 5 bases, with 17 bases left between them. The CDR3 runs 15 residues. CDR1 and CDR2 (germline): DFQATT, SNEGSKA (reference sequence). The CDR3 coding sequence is TGCAGTGCTAGTAACGTGGTATCCGCCGATCAGCCCCAGCATTTT. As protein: CSASNVVSADQPQHF.